Given below is one T cell receptor (beta chain) in context. The specificity of this receptor is unknown. Per-nucleotide qualities are absent, and no much larger clonotype sits a single base away. At diagnosis, peripheral blood, uninvolved tumor-adjacent lung and tumor were collected and stored as a combination of fresh-frozen and FFPE material. For TCR repertoire profiling, the blood samples were analyzed as peripheral blood mononuclear cells. The immunoSEQ Assay was used to sequence TCR beta CDR3 regions from DNA. The paper's processing steps were these. T cell density was computed as TCR beta template counts normalized to usable DNA estimated by amplifying housekeeping genes. Richness was estimated with the preseqR package, extrapolating to 400,000 templates for PBMC samples and 120,000 templates for tissue samples. Clonality was calculated as one minus Pielou's evenness. Differential abundance testing on productive amino-acid clonotypes, with a minimum total count of 5 and an alpha of 0.1, was used to identify tissue-enriched TCRs. Repertoire overlap between compartments was quantified with the Jaccard Index and Morisita Overlap Index. GLIPH grouped TCR beta CDR3s together with public tetramer-defined viral CDR3s, and a viral motif had to include at least three viral sequences and show V-gene enrichment. TCRdb took over this immuneACCESS table, retaining in-frame rearrangements with V and J assigned. Such tables are incomplete; in checked studies, under half of the missing clones stem from an unresolved V gene, and the remainder is unexplained. The V and J calls and the clone size are those of that table, but D and trimming were determined from the DNA. This sample holds tens of thousands of clones; over 80% were observed only once. Roughly 15% of the sample is taken by the ten largest.

V is pruned by 5 bases and J by 4 bases, leaving 9 bases of the junction without a gene match. According to the germline V gene (reference sequence), CDR1 reads SGHAT and CDR2 reads FQDESV. The CDR3 covers 16 residues, taking in both the cysteine and the phenylalanine. Only the CDR3 DNA stays, 48 bases, in frame from base 1. This entry belongs to a study of T cells in localized non-small cell lung cancer (dated by TCRdb to the early 2020s). Looking at the study overall: Comparing tumors with uninvolved tumor-adjacent lungs, the study looked at the T cell repertoires of 200 to 250 patients with early-stage NSCLC. The cohort consisted of a few hundred treatment-naive NSCLC patients whose localized lung tumors had been resected. A mean age of roughly 66 years was recorded for the NSCLC patients, of whom approximately 130 were male and more than 85 were female.

Beyond this particular receptor, the publication reports: Higher T cell density in blood was associated with longer overall survival, whereas higher clonality in adjacent lung was associated with shorter survival. Uninvolved tumor-adjacent lung showed the highest T cell clonality, higher than tumor, which suggests more focused antigenic responses in the uninvolved tumor-adjacent lung. Multi-region tumor sequencing was not performed, so intratumor heterogeneity could not be excluded. Since the design was exploratory, TCR variables were selected using unadjusted p-values with no false-discovery rate correction. A median of approximately 57 of the top 100 tumor clones were detected in paired uninvolved adjacent lung, and 25 to 35 of these tumor clones were also found among the top 100 clones of the paired uninvolved adjacent lung.

This clonotype originated in a man aged 35 to 69 with stage I squamous cell lung carcinoma. Sequences were derived from peripheral blood, sampled before any cancer treatment. The sequence links TRBV11-1 to TRBJ2-2, and 8 bases in between align with TRBD1. CDR3 sequence: CASSLGTGRGTGELFF. The nucleotide sequence is TGTGCCAGCAGCCTCGGGACAGGACGGGGCACCGGGGAGCTGTTTTTT.